These 7 T cell receptor beta chains were sequenced from one sample in a study of blood T cell repertoires in COVID-19. This table comes from immunoSEQ multiplex PCR, and its TCRdb copy is limited to in-frame clones, with some not included. This sample has some 170,000 clones, with 70% to 90% found just once. The sample taken for sequencing was peripheral blood. Every receptor here comes from a human donor in a cohort sampled during active COVID-19.

The chain uses TRBV29-1 and TRBJ1-6; 8 bases fit TRBD1. The CDR3 extends over 14 amino acids. J gave up 7 bases and V 6 bases, and 8 bases lay outside the gene matches. The germline gives CDR1 SQVTM, CDR2 ANQGSEA. The CDR3 nucleotides are TGCAGCGTATGGACAGGGACGAGAAATTCACCCCTCCACTTT. Protein: CSVWTGTRNSPLHF.

The chain carries TRBV19 and TRBJ2-7; a possible D gene is TRBD1 (5 bases). Germline V gene lookup returns CDR1 LNHDA and CDR2 SQIVND (reference sequence). The V end was cut by 11 bases, the J end by 0 bases, with 14 bases between. The CDR3 extends over 13 amino acids. Here the CDR3 DNA reads TGTGCCGCAGGTACAGGCTACTCCTACGAGCAGTACTTC. It codes for CAAGTGYSYEQYF.

The rearrangement uses TRBV6-6 and TRBJ2-7; 7 bases map to TRBD1. With 3 bases clipped from V and 0 bases from J, the junction kept 5 bases outside the gene matches. Germline V gives CDR1 MNHNY, CDR2 SVGAGI (reference sequence). The CDR3 is 15 amino acids. The CDR3 DNA reads as TGTGCCAGCAGTTATTGGGACAGAGACTCCTACGAGCAGTACTTC. It yields the protein CASSYWDRDSYEQYF.

There are a few counts of this clone. The chain joins TRBV19 to TRBJ1-5; D is unclear. The CDR3 length is 15 residues. V was clipped by 3 bases and J by 5 bases, with 14 bases between them. The germline CDR1 and CDR2 sequences are LNHDA and SQIVND (reference sequence). The CDR3 bases are TGTGCCAGTAGTATGGAGGGATTATATCATCAGCCCCAGCATTTT. It translates to CASSMEGLYHQPQHF.

The V gene is TRBV29-1, the J gene TRBJ2-7; TRBD1 matches 12 bases. Germline CDR1 reads SQVTM; CDR2 reads ANQGSEA. CDR3 length: 14 amino acids. After removal of 4 bases from V and 5 bases from J, the junction contained 6 bases not matched to a gene. CDR3 in amino acids: CSVVAGTGGHEQYF. The CDR3 region has the DNA TGCAGCGTTGTAGCCGGGACAGGGGGCCACGAGCAGTACTTC.

The chain recombines TRBV21-1 with TRBJ1-4. TRBV21-1 has pseudogene status. The CDR3 totals 16 residues. CDR3 coding DNA: TGTGCCAGCAGCGCCCAACCAAACCCATTTAGTGGAAAACTGTTTTTT. This translates into CASSAQPNPFSGKLFF.

V and J are TRBV6-2 or TRBV6-3 and TRBJ1-6, with D uncertain. The CDR3 extends over 16 amino acids. V was clipped by 5 bases and J by 6 bases, with 17 bases between them. In germline, CDR1 is MNHEY, CDR2 SVGEGT. The CDR3 loop is CASSGRPEGVNSPLHF. The CDR3 DNA reads as TGTGCCAGCAGTGGCAGGCCAGAGGGTGTTAATTCACCCCTCCACTTT.